These 2 T cell receptor beta chains share one sample of origin, sequenced in a study of T cell responses to AZD1222 COVID-19 vaccine. Assay used: immunoSEQ multiplex PCR; TCRdb lists only in-frame clones, some missing. The sample consists of around 33,000 clones, roughly 90% of them appearing once. The sequences come from peripheral blood, collected on day 0 of AZD1222 vaccination. These TCRs come from an adult in good health.

This chain links TRBV7-5 with TRBJ1-4. TRBV7-5 is recorded as a pseudogene. The CDR3 runs to 16 residues. DNA of the CDR3: TGTGCCAGAAGCTTTTCTATGGCGGCGGGTAGTGAAAAACTGTTTTTT. The encoded protein is CARSFSMAAGSEKLFF.

This clone was found a few times. This chain connects TRBV18 to TRBJ2-1; D is unresolved. The V end lost 5 bases, the J end lost 7 bases, and 6 bases lay between the germline ends. Germline CDR1 and CDR2: KGHSH and LQKENI. The CDR3 has 11 amino acids. CDR3 protein: CASSAWNEQFF. The DNA for the CDR3 is TGTGCCAGCTCAGCCTGGAATGAGCAGTTCTTC. Full variable domain (rest looked up from reference TRBV18 and TRBJ2-1): NAGVMQNPRHLVRRRGQEARLRCSPMKGHSHVYWYRQLPEEGLKFMVYLQKENIIDESGMPKERFSAEFPKEGPSILRIQQVVRGDSAAYFCASSAWNEQFFGPGTRLTVL.